These T cell receptor beta chains were read from a single sample in a study of control samples from healthy donors and cancer patients. Data came from immunoSEQ multiplex PCR; TCRdb stores just in-frame clones and leaves some out. Counted here are about 60,000 clones, roughly 85% occurring once; the ten biggest clones make up nearly 5.5%. Sequencing used blood. These receptors were taken from a man aged 40-49 years in good health. CDR3s include the opening cysteine and the closing phenylalanine or tryptophan. D genes are given only for firm matches. Rows give clone size only sometimes, using once, few, many, or a class for an expanded clone.

clone size: .; V gene: TRBV5-5; J gene: TRBJ2-3; D gene: .; CDR3 protein: CASSLMTVGTDTQYF; CDR3 DNA: TGTGCCAGCAGCCTGATGACAGTAGGGACAGATACGCAGTATTTT
clone size: .; V gene: TRBV19; J gene: TRBJ2-7; D gene: .; CDR3 protein: CASSTSRTWAVYEQYF; CDR3 DNA: TGTGCCAGTAGTACCAGCCGGACATGGGCGGTCTACGAGCAGTACTTC
clone size: .; V gene: TRBV4-3; J gene: TRBJ1-4; D gene: .; CDR3 protein: CASSQDTANEKLFF; CDR3 DNA: TGCGCCAGCAGCCAAGATACAGCAAATGAAAAACTGTTTTTT
clone size: .; V gene: TRBV29-1; J gene: TRBJ1-1; D gene: .; CDR3 protein: CSVVGRNTEAFF; CDR3 DNA: TGCAGCGTTGTGGGTAGAAACACTGAAGCTTTCTTT
clone size: few; V gene: TRBV5-4; J gene: TRBJ1-5; D gene: .; CDR3 protein: CASSLDGDSNQPQHF; CDR3 DNA: TGTGCCAGCAGCTTGGATGGAGATAGCAATCAGCCCCAGCATTTT
clone size: .; V gene: TRBV12-5; J gene: TRBJ1-2; D gene: TRBD1; CDR3 protein: CASGFLGTGDYGYTF; CDR3 DNA: TGTGCTAGTGGTTTTCTAGGGACAGGGGATTATGGCTACACCTTC
clone size: .; V gene: TRBV30; J gene: TRBJ1-1; D gene: .; CDR3 protein: CACFGGNTEAFF; CDR3 DNA: TGTGCCTGTTTCGGGGGGAACACTGAAGCTTTCTTT
clone size: .; V gene: TRBV24-1; J gene: TRBJ1-5; D gene: .; CDR3 protein: CATDEGSGSQPQHF; CDR3 DNA: TGTGCCACCGATGAGGGGTCCGGATCTCAGCCCCAGCATTTT
clone size: .; V gene: TRBV11-3; J gene: TRBJ1-1; D gene: .; CDR3 protein: CASSLVRGSTEAFF; CDR3 DNA: TGTGCCAGCAGCTTAGTGAGGGGAAGCACTGAAGCTTTCTTT
clone size: .; V gene: TRBV24-1; J gene: TRBJ2-7; D gene: TRBD1; CDR3 protein: CATSDPTGVENEQYF; CDR3 DNA: TGTGCCACCAGTGACCCGACAGGGGTCGAGAACGAGCAGTACTTC
clone size: .; V gene: TRBV18; J gene: TRBJ1-4; D gene: .; CDR3 protein: CASSPQGGLGEKLFF; CDR3 DNA: TGTGCCAGCTCACCACAGGGGGGGCTCGGTGAAAAACTGTTTTTT
clone size: .; V gene: TRBV4-2; J gene: TRBJ2-2; D gene: .; CDR3 protein: CASSQDQPDTGELFF; CDR3 DNA: TGTGCCAGCAGCCAAGATCAGCCGGACACCGGGGAGCTGTTTTTT
clone size: .; V gene: TRBV3-1/TRBV3-2; J gene: TRBJ1-1; D gene: .; CDR3 protein: CASSQERFGTEAFF; CDR3 DNA: TGTGCCAGCAGCCAAGAACGGTTTGGGACTGAAGCTTTCTTT
clone size: .; V gene: TRBV12-3/TRBV12-4; J gene: TRBJ2-3; D gene: .; CDR3 protein: CASRTSTDTQYF; CDR3 DNA: TGTGCCAGCAGAACTAGCACAGATACGCAGTATTTT
clone size: .; V gene: TRBV18; J gene: TRBJ1-5; D gene: .; CDR3 protein: CASSGGNQPQHF; CDR3 DNA: TGTGCCAGCTCTGGGGGGAATCAGCCCCAGCATTTT
clone size: .; V gene: TRBV12-3/TRBV12-4; J gene: TRBJ1-1; D gene: .; CDR3 protein: CASSFDRPEAFF; CDR3 DNA: TGTGCCAGCAGTTTCGACCGGCCTGAAGCTTTCTTT
clone size: .; V gene: TRBV4-2; J gene: TRBJ1-4; D gene: .; CDR3 protein: CASSQVDNLEKLFF; CDR3 DNA: TGTGCCAGCAGCCAAGTAGATAACCTGGAAAAACTGTTTTTT
clone size: .; V gene: TRBV7-2; J gene: TRBJ2-1; D gene: .; CDR3 protein: CASSLRPDPRSYNEQFF; CDR3 DNA: TGTGCCAGCAGCTTACGACCAGACCCACGCAGCTACAATGAGCAGTTCTTC
clone size: .; V gene: TRBV19; J gene: TRBJ2-1; D gene: TRBD2; CDR3 protein: CASSIAGLAYNEQFF; CDR3 DNA: TGTGCCAGTAGTATAGCGGGACTAGCTTACAATGAGCAGTTCTTC
clone size: .; V gene: TRBV15; J gene: TRBJ2-7; D gene: .; CDR3 protein: CATSRAQGSYEQYF; CDR3 DNA: TGTGCCACCAGCAGAGCCCAGGGCTCCTACGAGCAGTACTTC
clone size: .; V gene: TRBV7-9; J gene: TRBJ1-2; D gene: .; CDR3 protein: CASSLIGANYGYTF; CDR3 DNA: TGTGCCAGCAGCTTAATTGGCGCTAACTATGGCTACACCTTC
clone size: .; V gene: TRBV12-3/TRBV12-4; J gene: TRBJ1-2; D gene: .; CDR3 protein: CASNPSRTPGYTF; CDR3 DNA: TGTGCCAGCAATCCCTCTCGTACCCCGGGCTACACCTTC
clone size: .; V gene: TRBV5-4; J gene: TRBJ1-1; D gene: .; CDR3 protein: CASSLVRGAGTEAFF; CDR3 DNA: TGTGCCAGCAGCTTGGTTCGGGGGGCGGGCACTGAAGCTTTCTTT
clone size: .; V gene: TRBV28; J gene: TRBJ2-2; D gene: TRBD2; CDR3 protein: CASGSGRAEVGELFF; CDR3 DNA: TGTGCCAGCGGAAGCGGGAGGGCCGAGGTCGGGGAGCTGTTTTTT
clone size: .; V gene: TRBV24-1; J gene: TRBJ1-2; D gene: .; CDR3 protein: CATSDLNYGYTF; CDR3 DNA: TGTGCCACCAGTGATTTGAACTATGGCTACACCTTC
clone size: .; V gene: TRBV7-9; J gene: TRBJ1-3; D gene: .; CDR3 protein: CASSSTTGGSGNTIYF; CDR3 DNA: TGTGCCAGCAGCTCGACTACCGGGGGCTCTGGAAACACCATATATTTT
clone size: once; V gene: TRBV7-2; J gene: TRBJ1-6; D gene: .; CDR3 protein: CASSLDPRVGSPLHF; CDR3 DNA: TGTGCCAGCAGCTTAGATCCCAGGGTGGGCTCACCCCTCCACTTT
clone size: few; V gene: TRBV28; J gene: TRBJ1-5; D gene: .; CDR3 protein: CASSLAQGISSNQPQHF; CDR3 DNA: TGTGCCAGCAGTTTAGCGCAGGGGATTTCTAGCAATCAGCCCCAGCATTTT
clone size: few; V gene: TRBV6-2/TRBV6-3; J gene: TRBJ2-7; D gene: .; CDR3 protein: CASSPLQKQYF; CDR3 DNA: TGTGCCAGCAGTCCCCTGCAGAAGCAGTACTTC
clone size: .; V gene: TRBV19; J gene: TRBJ2-3; D gene: TRBD1; CDR3 protein: CASSPPRDRGEDTQYF; CDR3 DNA: TGTGCCAGTAGTCCGCCACGGGACAGGGGAGAAGATACGCAGTATTTT
clone size: .; V gene: TRBV19; J gene: TRBJ2-7; D gene: .; CDR3 protein: CASSQGPHSYEQYF; CDR3 DNA: TGTGCCAGTAGCCAGGGACCGCACTCCTACGAGCAGTACTTC
clone size: .; V gene: TRBV4-3; J gene: TRBJ2-4; D gene: .; CDR3 protein: CASSQDTGIQYF; CDR3 DNA: TGCGCCAGCAGCCAAGATACAGGGATTCAGTACTTC
clone size: .; V gene: TRBV29-1; J gene: TRBJ2-1; D gene: .; CDR3 protein: CSVPTAEYNEQFF; CDR3 DNA: TGCAGCGTCCCGACGGCCGAATACAATGAGCAGTTCTTC
clone size: .; V gene: TRBV28; J gene: TRBJ1-2; D gene: .; CDR3 protein: CASSFTGNYGYTF; CDR3 DNA: TGTGCCAGCAGTTTCACCGGGAACTATGGCTACACCTTC
clone size: .; V gene: TRBV4-2; J gene: TRBJ1-2; D gene: .; CDR3 protein: CASSQPLTNYGYTF; CDR3 DNA: TGTGCCAGCAGCCAACCCTTAACAAACTATGGCTACACCTTC
clone size: few; V gene: TRBV27; J gene: TRBJ1-5; D gene: TRBD1; CDR3 protein: CASSHIPIRTGELINQPQHF; CDR3 DNA: TGTGCCAGCAGTCACATACCAATCAGGACAGGAGAGTTGATCAATCAGCCCCAGCATTTT